A single sample is the source of the 3 T cell receptor beta chains below, sequenced in a study of metastatic and nonmetastatic thyroid tumors. TCRdb reprocessed the PCR reads via MiXCR. The sample yields tens of thousands of clones, 22% seen once. Thyroid surgery took place with no prior treatment in any patient. Sequencing was carried out using blood. These receptors all stem from a male donor with papillary thyroid cancer or a benign thyroid nodule (not recorded which). Some clones in this sample may be carry-over from other donors' samples.

The chain links TRBV5-6 to TRBJ1-2; D remains unclear. Germline V gene lookup returns CDR1 SGHDT and CDR2 YYEEEE. CDR3 length: 15 residues. V dropped 0 bases and J dropped 2 bases, with 11 bases sitting between them. The CDR3 sequence: CASSLGQTRNYGYTF. As DNA, the CDR3 is TGTGCCAGCAGCTTGGGGCAAACTCGGAACTATGGCTACACCTTC.

The CDR3 nucleotides are TGTGCCAGCAGTCTAAGTACCGGGTCTCCCAATTCACCCCTCCACTTT. It specifies CASSLSTGSPNSPLHF. The rearrangement links TRBV6-1 to TRBJ1-6; D is undetermined. This CDR3 has 16 amino acids. The V end lost 5 bases, the J end lost 7 bases, and 18 bases lay between the germline ends. Looked up from germline, CDR1 is MNHNS and CDR2 is SASEGT.

This clone was seen ten or more times. The rearrangement uses TRBV6-1 and TRBJ1-2, with 8 bases lining up with TRBD1. CDR1 and CDR2 (germline): MNHNS, SASEGT. CDR3 length: 13 amino acids. Unmatched junction bases numbered 5, after V lost 6 bases and J lost 5 bases. The DNA of the CDR3 is TGTGCCAGCAGGGCGACAGGGGTATATGGCTACACCTTC. It specifies CASRATGVYGYTF.